The entry below gives a single T cell receptor (beta chain) sequence along with its context. The repertoire was sequenced with immunoSEQ multiplex PCR; TCRdb's copy has only in-frame clones and lacks some. Among about 15,000 clones listed, about three quarters were seen once. The record originates from a study of chemoradiotherapy in HPV16-positive cancers. Repertoires were sampled repeatedly during chemoradiotherapy. Trimming cost V 8 bases and J 0 bases, with 12 bases left between them. The CDR3 length is 14 residues. CDR1 is MNHNS, CDR2 SASEGT, per germline. The sequence came from a human donor with HPV-associated anogenital cancer. The J gene is TRBJ2-3, the V gene TRBV6-1; maybe TRBD2 (6 bases). Sequenced here: tumor tissue, sampled from a patient who underwent chemoradiotherapy. In DNA, the CDR3 is TGTGCCAGCCACCTGGGGACTAGCACAGATACGCAGTATTTT. It translates to CASHLGTSTDTQYF.